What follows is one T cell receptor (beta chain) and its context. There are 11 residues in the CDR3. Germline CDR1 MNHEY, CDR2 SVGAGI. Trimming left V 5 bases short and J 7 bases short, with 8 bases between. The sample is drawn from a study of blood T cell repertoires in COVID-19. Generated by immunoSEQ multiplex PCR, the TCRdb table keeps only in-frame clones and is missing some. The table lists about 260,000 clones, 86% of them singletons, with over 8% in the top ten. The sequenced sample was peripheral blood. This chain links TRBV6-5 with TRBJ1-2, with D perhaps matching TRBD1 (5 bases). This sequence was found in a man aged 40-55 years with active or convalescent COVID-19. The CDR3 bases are TGTGCCAGCAGTACTCAGGGTGGCTACACCTTC. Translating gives CASSTQGGYTF.